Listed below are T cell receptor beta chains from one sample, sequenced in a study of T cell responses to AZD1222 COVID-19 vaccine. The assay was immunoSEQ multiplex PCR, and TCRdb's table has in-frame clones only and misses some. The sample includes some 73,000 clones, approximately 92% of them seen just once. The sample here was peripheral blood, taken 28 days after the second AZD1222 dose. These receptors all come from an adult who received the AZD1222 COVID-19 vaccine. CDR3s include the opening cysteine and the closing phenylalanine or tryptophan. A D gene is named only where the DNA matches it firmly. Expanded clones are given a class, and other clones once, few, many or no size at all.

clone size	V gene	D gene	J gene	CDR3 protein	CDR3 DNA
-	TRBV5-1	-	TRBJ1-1	CASSLGPGRVEAFF	TGCGCCAGCAGCTTGGGTCCAGGACGGGTAGAAGCTTTCTTT
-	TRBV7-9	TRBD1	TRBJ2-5	CASSSSGQGRETQYF	TGTGCCAGCAGCTCCTCGGGACAGGGGAGGGAGACCCAGTACTTC
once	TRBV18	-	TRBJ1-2	CASSPGGDSYGYTF	TGTGCCAGCTCACCAGGCGGGGATTCCTATGGCTACACCTTC
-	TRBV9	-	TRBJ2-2	CASSKAGELFF	TGTGCCAGCAGCAAAGCCGGGGAGCTGTTTTTT
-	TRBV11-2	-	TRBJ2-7	CASSLGLRGGLRHEQYF	TGTGCCAGCAGCTTAGGATTAAGAGGGGGACTTCGGCACGAGCAGTACTTC
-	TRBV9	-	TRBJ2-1	CASSRTGGGNNEQFF	TGTGCCAGCAGCCGAACGGGGGGCGGGAACAATGAGCAGTTCTTC
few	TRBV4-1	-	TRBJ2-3	CASSQDRQGRADTQYF	TGCGCCAGCAGCCAAGATCGGCAGGGACGTGCAGATACGCAGTATTTT
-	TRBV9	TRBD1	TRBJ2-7	CASSFQQGPTYEQYF	TGTGCCAGCAGCTTTCAACAGGGGCCTACCTACGAGCAGTACTTC
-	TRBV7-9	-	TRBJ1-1	CASTPGGGMGDTEAFF	TGTGCCAGCACCCCGGGTGGGGGGATGGGCGACACTGAAGCTTTCTTT
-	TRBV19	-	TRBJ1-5	CASSTMGGKGNQPQHF	TGTGCCAGTAGTACGATGGGGGGGAAGGGCAATCAGCCCCAGCATTTT
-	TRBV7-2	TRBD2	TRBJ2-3	CASSTLAGGPYTQYF	TGTGCCAGCAGCACCCTAGCGGGGGGGCCTTATACGCAGTATTTT
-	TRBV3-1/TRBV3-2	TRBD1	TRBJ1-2	CASSQDRAGGGYTF	TGTGCCAGCAGCCAAGATCGGGCAGGGGGAGGCTACACCTTC
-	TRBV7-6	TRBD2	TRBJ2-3	CASSTGLAGNRADTQYF	TGTGCCAGCAGCACTGGACTAGCGGGGAATAGGGCAGATACGCAGTATTTT
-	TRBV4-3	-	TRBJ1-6	CASSQDLQSPLHF	TGCGCCAGCAGCCAAGATCTGCAGTCACCCCTCCACTTT
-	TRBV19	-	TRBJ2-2	CASRIMGNTGELFF	TGTGCCAGTAGAATAATGGGTAACACCGGGGAGCTGTTTTTT
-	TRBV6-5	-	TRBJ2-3	CASSWGSTDTQYF	TGTGCCAGCAGTTGGGGGAGCACAGATACGCAGTATTTT
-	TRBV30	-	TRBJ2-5	CVTGQPQETQYF	TGTGTCACGGGTCAGCCTCAAGAGACCCAGTACTTC
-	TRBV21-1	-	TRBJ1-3	CASSQGPPNSGNTIYF	TGTGCCAGCAGCCAGGGCCCCCCAAACTCTGGAAACACCATATATTTT
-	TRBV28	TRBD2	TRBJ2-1	CASSFSLLAGGYNEQFF	TGTGCCAGCAGTTTTTCCCTCCTAGCGGGAGGCTACAATGAGCAGTTCTTC
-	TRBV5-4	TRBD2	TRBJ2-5	CASSSLAEHQETQYF	TGTGCCAGCAGCTCACTAGCGGAACACCAAGAGACCCAGTACTTC
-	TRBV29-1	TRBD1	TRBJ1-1	CSAPSGGQPNTEAFF	TGCAGCGCCCCATCCGGGGGACAGCCGAACACTGAAGCTTTCTTT
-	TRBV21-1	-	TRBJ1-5	CASSKATGTLNQPQHF	TGTGCCAGCAGCAAAGCTACAGGGACTCTCAATCAGCCCCAGCATTTT
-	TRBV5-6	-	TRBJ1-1	CASSLALPFGQTNTEAFF	TGTGCCAGCAGCTTGGCCCTACCTTTCGGACAGACGAACACTGAAGCTTTCTTT
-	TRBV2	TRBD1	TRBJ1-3	CASRTGGENTIYF	TGTGCCAGCAGAACAGGGGGCGAAAACACCATATATTTT
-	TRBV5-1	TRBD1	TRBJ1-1	CASSPSGQGANTEAFF	TGCGCCAGCAGCCCCTCTGGACAGGGGGCGAACACTGAAGCTTTCTTT
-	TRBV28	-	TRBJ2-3	CASSPLPDTQYF	TGTGCCAGCAGTCCGCTGCCAGATACGCAGTATTTT
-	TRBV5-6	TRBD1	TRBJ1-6	CASNGQGASPLHF	TGTGCCAGCAACGGACAGGGGGCCTCACCCCTCCACTTT
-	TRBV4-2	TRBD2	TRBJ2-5	CASSRRGLAGEETQYF	TGTGCCAGCAGCCGACGGGGACTAGCGGGAGAAGAGACCCAGTACTTC
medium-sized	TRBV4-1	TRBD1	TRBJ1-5	CASSQDGLQGFGNQPQHF	TGCGCCAGCAGCCAAGATGGTCTACAGGGGTTTGGCAATCAGCCCCAGCATTTT
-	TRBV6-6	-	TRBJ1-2	CASSTGTPNYGYTF	TGTGCCAGCAGTACCGGGACACCCAACTATGGCTACACCTTC
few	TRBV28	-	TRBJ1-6	CASSPLSGVTSPLHF	TGTGCCAGCAGTCCGTTATCAGGGGTAACTTCACCCCTCCACTTT
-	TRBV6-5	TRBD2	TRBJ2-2	CASRRLAGAGELFF	TGTGCCAGCAGGCGACTAGCGGGAGCCGGGGAGCTGTTTTTT
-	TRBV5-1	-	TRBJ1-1	CASSLRWMNTEAFF	TGCGCCAGCAGCTTGAGGTGGATGAACACTGAAGCTTTCTTT
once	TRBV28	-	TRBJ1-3	CASSPHPNTIYF	TGTGCCAGCAGTCCCCATCCCAACACCATATATTTT
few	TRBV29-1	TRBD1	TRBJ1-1	CSGDRGGTEAFF	TGCAGCGGCGACAGGGGGGGCACTGAAGCTTTCTTT
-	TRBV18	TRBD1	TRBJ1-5	CASSFEQGVNQPQHF	TGTGCCAGCTCGTTTGAACAGGGGGTGAATCAGCCCCAGCATTTT
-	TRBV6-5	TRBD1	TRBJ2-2	CASSTGVGNTGELFF	TGTGCCAGCAGTACAGGGGTCGGGAACACCGGGGAGCTGTTTTTT
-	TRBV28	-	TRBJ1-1	CASSLLAGWNTEAFF	TGTGCCAGCAGTTTATTGGCGGGCTGGAACACTGAAGCTTTCTTT
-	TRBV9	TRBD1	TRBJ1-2	CASSDGQGDSGYTF	TGTGCCAGCAGCGACGGACAGGGAGACAGTGGCTACACCTTC
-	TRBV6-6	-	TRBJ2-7	CASSYRGGAYEQYF	TGTGCCAGCAGTTATCGGGGCGGCGCCTACGAGCAGTACTTC
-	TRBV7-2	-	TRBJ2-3	CASSLEPLGGTQYF	TGTGCCAGCAGCTTAGAGCCTCTAGGGGGTACGCAGTATTTT
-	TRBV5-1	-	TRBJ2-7	CASSGGGTESSYEQYF	TGCGCCAGCAGCGGAGGGGGGACGGAGAGCTCCTACGAGCAGTACTTC
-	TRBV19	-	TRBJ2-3	CASSITVRLETTDTQYF	TGTGCCAGTAGTATTACAGTTCGACTAGAGACTACCGATACGCAGTATTTT
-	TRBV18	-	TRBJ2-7	CASSRKEGSYEQYF	TGTGCCAGCTCACGGAAGGAAGGGTCCTACGAGCAGTACTTC
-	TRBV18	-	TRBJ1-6	CASSPGAVQGSDSPLHF	TGTGCCAGCTCACCCGGAGCCGTACAGGGTTCGGATTCACCCCTCCACTTT
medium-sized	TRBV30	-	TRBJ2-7	CAWSGGGEQYF	TGTGCCTGGAGTGGAGGGGGCGAGCAGTACTTC
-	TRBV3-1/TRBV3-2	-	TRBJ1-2	CASTRARGNVVDGYTF	TGTGCCAGCACCAGAGCTAGGGGGAACGTAGTGGATGGCTACACCTTC